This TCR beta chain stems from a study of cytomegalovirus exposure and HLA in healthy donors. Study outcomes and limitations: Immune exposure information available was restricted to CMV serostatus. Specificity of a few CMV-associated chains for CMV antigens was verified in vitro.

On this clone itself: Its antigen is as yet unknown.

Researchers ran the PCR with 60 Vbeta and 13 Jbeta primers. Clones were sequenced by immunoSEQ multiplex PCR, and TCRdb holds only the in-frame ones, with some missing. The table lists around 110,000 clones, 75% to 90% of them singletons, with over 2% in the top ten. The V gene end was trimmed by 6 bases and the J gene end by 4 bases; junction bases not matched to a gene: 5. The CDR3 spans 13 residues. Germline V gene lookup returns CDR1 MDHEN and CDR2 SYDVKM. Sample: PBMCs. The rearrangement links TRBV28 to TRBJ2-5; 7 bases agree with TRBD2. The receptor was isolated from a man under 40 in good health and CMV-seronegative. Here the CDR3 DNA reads TGTGCCAGCAGCCCTGGGGGGGGAGAGACCCAGTACTTC. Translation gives CASSPGGGETQYF.